These 17 T cell receptor beta chains share one sample of origin, sequenced in a study of cytomegalovirus exposure and HLA in healthy donors. PCR employed 60 Vbeta and 13 Jbeta primers. Some clones are missing from TCRdb's copy, which holds only in-frame ones; the method was immunoSEQ multiplex PCR. Of roughly 140,000 clones listed, about 84% are singletons. The sequencing input was PBMCs. These TCRs come from a young woman in good health and CMV-seropositive.

This chain links TRBV29-1 with TRBJ2-5; 9 nucleotides align to TRBD1. CDR1 is SQVTM, CDR2 ANQGSEA, per germline. With 6 bases clipped from V and 5 bases from J, the junction kept 13 bases outside the gene matches. The CDR3 contains 15 residues. The CDR3 is CSVRRDRDRRETQYF. DNA of the CDR3: TGCAGCGTGCGCCGGGACAGGGATAGGCGCGAGACCCAGTACTTC.

DNA for the CDR3: TGTGCCAGCAGGGGGACAGGGAGGACCTACGAGCAGTACTTC. Encoded protein: CASRGTGRTYEQYF. V usage is TRBV2 and J usage is TRBJ2-7; 9 bases fit TRBD1. The CDR3 totals 14 residues. The germline CDR1 and CDR2 sequences are SNHLY and FYNNEI. The V segment lost 6 bases and the J segment 2 bases; nucleotides outside the gene matches: 5. The complete variable domain, with remaining parts taken from reference TRBV2 and TRBJ2-7, reads EPEVTQTPSHQVTQMGQEVILRCVPISNHLYFYWYRQILGQKVEFLVSFYNNEISEKSEIFDDQFSVERPDGSNFTLKIRSTKLEDSAMYFCASRGTGRTYEQYFGPGTRLTVT.

This chain links TRBV27 with TRBJ2-5, with a possible D match to TRBD1 (6 bases). V lost 5 bases and J 1 base, leaving 11 bases between the germline ends. Germline CDR1 MNHEY, CDR2 SMNVEV (reference sequence). The CDR3 extends over 14 amino acids. CDR3 DNA sequence: TGTGCCAGCAGTCGGACAGTACTCCAAGAGACCCAGTACTTC. Translated, it gives CASSRTVLQETQYF.

This clone was counted a single time. The chain links TRBV5-1 to TRBJ1-2, with D unresolved. There are 14 residues in the CDR3. Trimming stripped 0 bases from V and 1 base from J, with 7 bases between. Germline loops: CDR1 SGHRS, CDR2 YFSETQ. CDR3 protein: CASSLVPGNYGYTF. CDR3 DNA sequence: TGCGCCAGCAGCTTGGTTCCCGGTAACTATGGCTACACCTTC. Full variable domain (outside the CDR3, taken from reference TRBV5-1 and TRBJ1-2): KAGVTQTPRYLIKTRGQQVTLSCSPISGHRSVSWYQQTPGQGLQFLFEYFSETQRNKGNFPGRFSGRQFSNSRSEMNVSTLELGDSALYLCASSLVPGNYGYTFGSGTRLTVV.

This clone was counted between two and nine times. Here the CDR3 DNA reads TGTGCCAGCAGTGCTCAAGGGACTTACGGTGAGCAGTTCTTC. The encoded protein is CASSAQGTYGEQFF. The chain combines TRBV25-1 with TRBJ2-1; weak D call: TRBD2 (6 bases). This CDR3 has 14 residues. Germline V gene data show CDR1 as MGHDK and CDR2 as SYGVNS. V was shortened by 4 bases and J by 9 bases, with 16 bases between the two germline ends.

V is TRBV6-6 and J is TRBJ1-5, with D perhaps matching TRBD1 (6 bases). There are 13 residues in the CDR3. The V and J ends lost 5 bases and 6 bases respectively, with 11 bases between them. Per the germline V gene, CDR1 is MNHNY and CDR2 is SVGAGI (reference sequence). The CDR3 loop reads CASSHEGVQPQHF. The CDR3 region has the DNA TGTGCCAGCAGTCACGAGGGGGTTCAGCCCCAGCATTTT.

The J gene is TRBJ2-7, the V gene TRBV6-1, with D uncertain. Germline values: CDR1 MNHNS, CDR2 SASEGT. The CDR3 sequence is 10 residues long. Deletions cut 9 bases from V and 3 bases from J, with 6 bases between. In DNA form, the CDR3 reads TGTGCCAGTGCAGTCTACGAGCAGTACTTC. It translates to CASAVYEQYF.

The V call is TRBV5-5, the J call TRBJ2-1; 13 bases are a match to TRBD2. CDR1 and CDR2 (germline): SGHKS, YYEKEE (reference sequence). Losses at the gene ends were 4 bases for V and 8 bases for J; bases not matched to a gene: 12. The CDR3 is made up of 17 amino acids. As DNA, the CDR3 is TGTGCCAGCAGCCCAAGCCGGACTAGCGGGGGATGGGATGAGCAGTTCTTC. Translation gives CASSPSRTSGGWDEQFF.

This sequence joins TRBV7-9 and TRBJ1-1, with D hard to call. This CDR3 contains 16 residues. Per germline, CDR1 SEHNR and CDR2 FQNEAQ (reference sequence). Between the trimmed V and J ends, which lost 2 bases and 2 bases, there was a span of 15 bases. As DNA, the CDR3 is TGTGCCAGCAGCTTAAAAGGACTTCTCTCCAACACTGAAGCTTTCTTT. This translates into CASSLKGLLSNTEAFF. Full variable domain (missing parts from reference TRBV7-9 and TRBJ1-1): DTGVSQNPRHKITKRGQNVTFRCDPISEHNRLYWYRQTLGQGPEFLTYFQNEAQLEKSRLLSDRFSAERPKGSFSTLEIQRTEQGDSAMYLCASSLKGLLSNTEAFFGQGTRLTVV.

The CDR3 DNA is TGTGCCAGCAGTCCCCTCAGACAGGGAGACTATGGCTACACCTTC. Encoded protein: CASSPLRQGDYGYTF. J is TRBJ1-2 and V is TRBV27, with 7 bases fitting TRBD1. J lost 3 bases, V lost 5 bases, and 9 bases had no gene match. The CDR3 is 15 amino acids. Germline V gives CDR1 MNHEY, CDR2 SMNVEV (reference sequence).

The rearrangement uses TRBV29-1 and TRBJ1-2, with D tentatively TRBD1 (5 bases). CDR1 and CDR2 from the germline V gene are SQVTM and ANQGSEA. There are 20 residues in the CDR3. Trimming cost V 3 bases and J 2 bases, with 31 bases left between them. This CDR3 is CSVEFISVLGAQTENYGYTF. In DNA form, the CDR3 reads TGCAGCGTTGAGTTCATATCGGTTTTAGGAGCGCAGACAGAGAACTATGGCTACACCTTC. Looking up the rest from reference TRBV29-1 and TRBJ1-2 gives the full variable domain: SAVISQKPSRDICQRGTSLTIQCQVDSQVTMMFWYRQQPGQSLTLIATANQGSEATYESGFVIDKFPISRPNLTFSTLTVSNMSPEDSSIYLCSVEFISVLGAQTENYGYTFGSGTRLTVV.

The chain uses TRBV5-6 and TRBJ2-7; TRBD2 agrees at 7 bases. Per germline, CDR1 SGHDT and CDR2 YYEEEE. V was clipped by 0 bases and J by 3 bases; unmatched bases: 9. There are 16 residues in the CDR3. The CDR3 sequence: CASSLALAGVGYEQYF. The CDR3 bases are TGTGCCAGCAGCTTGGCCCTCGCGGGGGTTGGCTACGAGCAGTACTTC.

This rearrangement joins TRBV7-2 to TRBJ2-1; 10 bases align to TRBD2. The CDR3 consists of 18 residues. The J segment lost 1 base and the V segment lost 5 bases, leaving 11 bases of the junction unmatched. Germline CDR1 reads SGHTA; CDR2 reads FQGNSA. The CDR3 protein is CASSPLRLAGLSYNEQFF. CDR3 coding DNA: TGTGCCAGCAGCCCCCTAAGACTAGCGGGCCTGTCCTACAATGAGCAGTTCTTC. The variable domain in full, completed from reference TRBV7-2 and TRBJ2-1, reads GAGVSQSPSNKVTEKGKDVELRCDPISGHTALYWYRQSLGQGLEFLIYFQGNSAPDKSGLPSDRFSAERTGGSVSTLTIQRTQQEDSAVYLCASSPLRLAGLSYNEQFFGPGTRLTVL.

This chain uses TRBV6-1 with TRBJ2-5; D is undetermined. This CDR3 spans 14 amino acids. V was trimmed by 7 bases and J by 4 bases, leaving 16 bases between them. Germline V gene sequence: CDR1 MNHNS, CDR2 SASEGT. Written as DNA, the CDR3 is TGTGCCAGCACCCCGATGGTTAATAGAGAGACCCAGTACTTC. The encoded protein is CASTPMVNRETQYF.

This clone was recorded once. This rearrangement joins TRBV27 to TRBJ1-2; D is undetermined. The CDR3 sequence is 17 residues long. Germline CDR1 is MNHEY and CDR2 is SMNVEV (reference sequence). The germline V and J ends were trimmed by 1 base and 8 bases, with 23 bases remaining between them. The CDR3: CASSLFRRGELKSGYTF. The CDR3 bases are TGTGCCAGCAGTTTATTTCGTCGGGGAGAACTCAAGTCCGGCTACACCTTC.

This chain links TRBV7-9 with TRBJ1-1; 7 nucleotides agree with TRBD1. The V gene end was trimmed by 3 bases and the J gene end by 0 bases; junction bases not matched to a gene: 1. Germline V lookup: CDR1 SEHNR, CDR2 FQNEAQ (reference sequence). The CDR3 loop spans 14 amino acids. CDR3 DNA sequence: TGTGCCAGCAGCTTGACAGGGCTGAACACTGAAGCTTTCTTT. Translated, it gives CASSLTGLNTEAFF.

V usage is TRBV28 and J usage is TRBJ2-5, with 10 bases lining up with TRBD1. This CDR3 region has 15 residues. J lost 2 bases, V lost 4 bases, and 4 bases had no gene match. Germline CDR1 reads MDHEN; CDR2 reads SYDVKM. In nucleotides, the CDR3 is TGTGCCAGCAGTTCCCGGGACAGGGGACAAGAGACCCAGTACTTC. Its translation: CASSSRDRGQETQYF. Filled out from reference TRBV28 and TRBJ2-5, the complete variable domain reads DVKVTQSSRYLVKRTGEKVFLECVQDMDHENMFWYRQDPGLGLRLIYFSYDVKMKEKGDIPEGYSVSREKKERFSLILESASTNQTSMYLCASSSRDRGQETQYFGPGTRLLVL.